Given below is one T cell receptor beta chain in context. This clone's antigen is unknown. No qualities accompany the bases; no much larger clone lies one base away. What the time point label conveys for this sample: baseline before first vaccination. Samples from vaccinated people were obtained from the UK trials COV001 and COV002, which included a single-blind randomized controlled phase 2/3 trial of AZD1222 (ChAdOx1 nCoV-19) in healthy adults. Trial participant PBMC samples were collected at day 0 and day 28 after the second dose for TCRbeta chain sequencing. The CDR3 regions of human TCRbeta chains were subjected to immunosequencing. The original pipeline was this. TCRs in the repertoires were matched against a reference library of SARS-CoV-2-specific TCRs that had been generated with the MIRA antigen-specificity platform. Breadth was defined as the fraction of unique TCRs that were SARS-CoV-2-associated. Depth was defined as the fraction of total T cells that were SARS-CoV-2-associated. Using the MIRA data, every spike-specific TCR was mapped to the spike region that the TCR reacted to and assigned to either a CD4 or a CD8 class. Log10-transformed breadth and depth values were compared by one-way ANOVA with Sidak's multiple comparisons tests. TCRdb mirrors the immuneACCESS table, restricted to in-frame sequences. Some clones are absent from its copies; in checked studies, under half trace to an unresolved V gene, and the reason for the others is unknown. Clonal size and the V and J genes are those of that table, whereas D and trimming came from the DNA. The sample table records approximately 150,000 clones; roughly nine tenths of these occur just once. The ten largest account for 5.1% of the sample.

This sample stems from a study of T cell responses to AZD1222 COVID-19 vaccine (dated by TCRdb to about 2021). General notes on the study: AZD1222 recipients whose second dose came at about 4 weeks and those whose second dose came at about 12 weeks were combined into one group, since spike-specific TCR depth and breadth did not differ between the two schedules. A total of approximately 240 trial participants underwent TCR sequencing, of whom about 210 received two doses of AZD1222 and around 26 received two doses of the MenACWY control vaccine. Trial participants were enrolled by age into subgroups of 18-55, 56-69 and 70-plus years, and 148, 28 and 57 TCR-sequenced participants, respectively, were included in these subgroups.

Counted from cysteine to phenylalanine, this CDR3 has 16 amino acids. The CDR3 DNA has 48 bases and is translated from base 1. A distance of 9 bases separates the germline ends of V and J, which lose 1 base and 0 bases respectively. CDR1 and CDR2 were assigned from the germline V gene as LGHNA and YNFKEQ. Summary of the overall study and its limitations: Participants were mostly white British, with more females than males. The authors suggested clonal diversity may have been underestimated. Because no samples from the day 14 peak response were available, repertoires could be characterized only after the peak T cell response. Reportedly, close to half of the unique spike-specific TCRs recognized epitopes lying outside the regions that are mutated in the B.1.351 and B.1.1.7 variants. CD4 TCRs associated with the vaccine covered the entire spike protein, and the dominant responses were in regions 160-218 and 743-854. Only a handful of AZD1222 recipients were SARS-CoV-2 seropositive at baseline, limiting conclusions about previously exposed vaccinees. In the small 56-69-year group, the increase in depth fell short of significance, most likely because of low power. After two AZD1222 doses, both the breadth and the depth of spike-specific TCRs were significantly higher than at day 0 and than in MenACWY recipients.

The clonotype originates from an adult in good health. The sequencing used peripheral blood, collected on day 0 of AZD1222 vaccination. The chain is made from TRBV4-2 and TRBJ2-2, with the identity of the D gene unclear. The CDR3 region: CASSQARASNTGELFF. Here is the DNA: TGTGCCAGCAGCCAAGCTCGCGCTTCGAACACCGGGGAGCTGTTTTTT.